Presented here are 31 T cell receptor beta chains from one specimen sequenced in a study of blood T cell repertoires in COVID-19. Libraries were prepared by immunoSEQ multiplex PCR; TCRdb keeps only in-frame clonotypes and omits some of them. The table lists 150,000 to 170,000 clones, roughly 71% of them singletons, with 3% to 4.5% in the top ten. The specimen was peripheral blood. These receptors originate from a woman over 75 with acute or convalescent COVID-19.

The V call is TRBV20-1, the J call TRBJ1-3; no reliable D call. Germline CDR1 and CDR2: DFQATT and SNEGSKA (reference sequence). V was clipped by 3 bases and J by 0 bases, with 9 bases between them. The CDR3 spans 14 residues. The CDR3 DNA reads TGCAGTGCTAGTGCAGTTACCTCTGGAAACACCATATATTTT. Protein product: CSASAVTSGNTIYF.

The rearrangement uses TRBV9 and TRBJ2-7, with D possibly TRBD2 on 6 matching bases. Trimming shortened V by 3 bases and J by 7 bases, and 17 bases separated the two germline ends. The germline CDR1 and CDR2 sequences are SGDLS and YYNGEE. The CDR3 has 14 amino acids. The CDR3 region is CASSAGGAAGEQYF. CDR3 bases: TGTGCCAGCAGCGCTGGAGGGGCTGCCGGTGAGCAGTACTTC.

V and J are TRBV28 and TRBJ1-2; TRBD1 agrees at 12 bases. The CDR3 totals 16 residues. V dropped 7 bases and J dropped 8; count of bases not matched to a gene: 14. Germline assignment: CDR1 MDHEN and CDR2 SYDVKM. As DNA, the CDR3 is TGTGCCAGCACCCACTTACCGGGACAGGGGGCGGGCGGCTACACCTTC. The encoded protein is CASTHLPGQGAGGYTF.

The CDR3 spells CASSQTSGNYNEQFF. Here the CDR3 DNA reads TGTGCCAGCAGTCAAACTAGCGGGAATTACAATGAGCAGTTCTTC. The chain combines TRBV11-2 with TRBJ2-1; 10 bases are shared with TRBD2. This CDR3 is 15 amino acids long. V dropped 6 bases and J dropped 4; count of bases not matched to a gene: 6. Germline V CDR1 and CDR2: SGHAT, FQNNGV.

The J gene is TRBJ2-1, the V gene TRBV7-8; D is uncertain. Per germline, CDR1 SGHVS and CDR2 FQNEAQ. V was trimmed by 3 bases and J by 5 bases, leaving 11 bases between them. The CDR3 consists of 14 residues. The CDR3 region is CASSLRLPDNEQFF. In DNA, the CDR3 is TGTGCCAGCAGCTTGAGACTCCCAGACAATGAGCAGTTCTTC. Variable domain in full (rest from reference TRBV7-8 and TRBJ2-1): GAGVSQSPRYKVAKRGQDVALRCDPISGHVSLFWYQQALGQGPEFLTYFQNEAQLDKSGLPSDRFFAERPEGSVSTLKIQRTQQEDSAVYLCASSLRLPDNEQFFGPGTRLTVL.

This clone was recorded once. CDR3 region: CASSLRGGATDTQYF. CDR3 nucleotide sequence: TGTGCCAGCAGCTTGCGCGGGGGGGCCACAGATACGCAGTATTTT. The rearrangement joins TRBV5-4 to TRBJ2-3, with 9 bases lining up with TRBD2. The V gene end was trimmed by 1 base and the J gene end by 2 bases; junction bases not matched to a gene: 2. The CDR3 is 15 residues long. Germline V gene lookup returns CDR1 SGHNT and CDR2 YYREEE (reference sequence).

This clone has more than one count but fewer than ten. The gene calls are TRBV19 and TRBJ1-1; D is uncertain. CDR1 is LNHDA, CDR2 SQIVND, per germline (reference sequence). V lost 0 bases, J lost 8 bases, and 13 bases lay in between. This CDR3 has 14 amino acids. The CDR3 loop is CASSIDLGIGEAFF. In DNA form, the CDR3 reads TGTGCCAGTAGTATAGATCTGGGCATCGGAGAAGCTTTCTTT. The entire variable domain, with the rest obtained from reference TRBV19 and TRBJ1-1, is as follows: DGGITQSPKYLFRKEGQNVTLSCEQNLNHDAMYWYRQDPGQGLRLIYYSQIVNDFQKGDIAEGYSVSREKKESFPLTVTSAQKNPTAFYLCASSIDLGIGEAFFGQGTRLTVV.

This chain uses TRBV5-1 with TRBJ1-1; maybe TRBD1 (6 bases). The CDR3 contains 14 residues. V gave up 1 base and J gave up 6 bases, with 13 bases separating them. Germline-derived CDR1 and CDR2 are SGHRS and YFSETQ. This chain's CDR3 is CASSLNREGAEAFF. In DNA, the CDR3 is TGCGCCAGCAGCTTGAACAGGGAGGGGGCTGAAGCTTTCTTT.

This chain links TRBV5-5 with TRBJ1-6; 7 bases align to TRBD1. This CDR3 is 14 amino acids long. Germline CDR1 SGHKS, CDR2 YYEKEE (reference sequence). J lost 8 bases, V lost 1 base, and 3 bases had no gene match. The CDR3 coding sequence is TGTGCCAGCAGCTTGCACAGGGGTGATTCACCCCTCCACTTT. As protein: CASSLHRGDSPLHF.

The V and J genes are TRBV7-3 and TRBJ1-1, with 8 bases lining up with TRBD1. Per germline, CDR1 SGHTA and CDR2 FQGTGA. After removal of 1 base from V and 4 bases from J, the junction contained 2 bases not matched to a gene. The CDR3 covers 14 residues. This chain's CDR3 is CASSLMGTGTEAFF. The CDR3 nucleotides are TGTGCCAGCAGCTTAATGGGGACAGGCACTGAAGCTTTCTTT.

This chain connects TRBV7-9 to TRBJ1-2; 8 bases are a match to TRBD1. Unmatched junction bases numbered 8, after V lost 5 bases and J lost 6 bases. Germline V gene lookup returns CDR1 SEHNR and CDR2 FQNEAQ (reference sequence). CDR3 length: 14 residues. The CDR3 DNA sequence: TGTGCCAGCAGCCCACAGGGGGTATCGGATGGCTACACCTTC. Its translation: CASSPQGVSDGYTF.

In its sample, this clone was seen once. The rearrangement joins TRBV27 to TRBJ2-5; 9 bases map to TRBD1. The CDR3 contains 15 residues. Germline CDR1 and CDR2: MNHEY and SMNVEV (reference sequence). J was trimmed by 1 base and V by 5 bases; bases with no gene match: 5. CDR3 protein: CASSPRQGGQETQYF. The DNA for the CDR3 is TGTGCCAGCAGTCCGCGACAGGGGGGCCAAGAGACCCAGTACTTC.

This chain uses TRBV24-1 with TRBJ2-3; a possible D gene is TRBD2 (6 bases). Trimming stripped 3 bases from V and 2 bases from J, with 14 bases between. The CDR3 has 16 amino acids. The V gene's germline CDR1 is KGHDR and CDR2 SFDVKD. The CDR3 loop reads CATSDGSSDFTDTQYF. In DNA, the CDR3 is TGTGCCACCAGTGATGGTTCTAGCGACTTCACAGATACGCAGTATTTT.

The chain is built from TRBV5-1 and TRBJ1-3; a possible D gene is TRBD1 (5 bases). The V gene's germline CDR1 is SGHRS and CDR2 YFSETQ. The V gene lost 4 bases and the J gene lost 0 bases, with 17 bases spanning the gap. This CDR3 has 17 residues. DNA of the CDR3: TGCGCCAGCAGCCCCTTAAGCGGGGCCCGCTCTGGAAACACCATATATTTT. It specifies CASSPLSGARSGNTIYF. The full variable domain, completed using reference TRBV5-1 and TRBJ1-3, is KAGVTQTPRYLIKTRGQQVTLSCSPISGHRSVSWYQQTPGQGLQFLFEYFSETQRNKGNFPGRFSGRQFSNSRSEMNVSTLELGDSALYLCASSPLSGARSGNTIYFGEGSWLTVV.

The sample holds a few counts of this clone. The CDR3 DNA reads TGTGCCAGCAGTGAATTCCCCCCGCGGGAGACCCAGTACTTC. It specifies CASSEFPPRETQYF. The rearrangement links TRBV2 to TRBJ2-5; D is uncertain. V lost 2 bases and J lost 5, with 12 bases in between. This CDR3 is built from 14 residues. Per the germline V gene, CDR1 is SNHLY and CDR2 is FYNNEI.

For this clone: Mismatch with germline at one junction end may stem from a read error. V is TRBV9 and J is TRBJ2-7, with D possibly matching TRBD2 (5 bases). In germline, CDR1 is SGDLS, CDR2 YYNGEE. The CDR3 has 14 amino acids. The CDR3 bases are TGTGCCGGCAGCACCGCTTCCGGGACCTACGAGCAGTACTTC. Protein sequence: CAGSTASGTYEQYF.

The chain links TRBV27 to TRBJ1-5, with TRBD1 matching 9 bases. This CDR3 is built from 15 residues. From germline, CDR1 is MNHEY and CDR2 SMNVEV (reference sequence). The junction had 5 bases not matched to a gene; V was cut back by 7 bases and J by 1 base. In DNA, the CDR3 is TGTGCCAGCACCTCGACAGGGGGGAGCAATCAGCCCCAGCATTTT. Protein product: CASTSTGGSNQPQHF.

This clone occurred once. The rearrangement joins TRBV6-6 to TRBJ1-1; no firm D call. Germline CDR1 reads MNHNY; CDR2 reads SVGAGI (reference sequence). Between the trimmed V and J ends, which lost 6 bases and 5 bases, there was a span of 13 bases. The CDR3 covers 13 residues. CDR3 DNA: TGTGCCAGCAGCGCCCTTGAGAGGACTGAAGCTTTCTTT. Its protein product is CASSALERTEAFF.

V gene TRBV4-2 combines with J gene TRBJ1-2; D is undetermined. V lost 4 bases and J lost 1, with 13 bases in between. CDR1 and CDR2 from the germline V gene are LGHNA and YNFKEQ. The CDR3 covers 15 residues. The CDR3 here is CASSPRHTDNYGYTF. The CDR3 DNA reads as TGTGCCAGCAGCCCCCGACATACTGATAACTATGGCTACACCTTC.

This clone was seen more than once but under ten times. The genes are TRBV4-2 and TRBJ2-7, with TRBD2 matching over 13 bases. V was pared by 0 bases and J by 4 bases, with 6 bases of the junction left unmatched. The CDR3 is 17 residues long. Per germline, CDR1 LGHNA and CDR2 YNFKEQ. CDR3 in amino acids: CASSQDSPGLAGYEQYF. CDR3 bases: TGTGCCAGCAGCCAAGATTCGCCGGGACTAGCGGGATACGAGCAGTACTTC.

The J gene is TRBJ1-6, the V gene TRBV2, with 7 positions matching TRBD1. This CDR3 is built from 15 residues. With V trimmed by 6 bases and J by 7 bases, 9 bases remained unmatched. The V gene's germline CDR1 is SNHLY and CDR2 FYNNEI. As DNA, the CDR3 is TGTGCCAGCAGGGGATCGACAGGGAAGAATTCACCCCTCCACTTT. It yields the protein CASRGSTGKNSPLHF.

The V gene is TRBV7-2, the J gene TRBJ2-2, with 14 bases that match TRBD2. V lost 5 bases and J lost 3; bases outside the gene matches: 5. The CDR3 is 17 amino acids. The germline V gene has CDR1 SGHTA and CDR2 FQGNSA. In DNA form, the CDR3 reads TGTGCCAGCAGCCCAGGGGGACTAGCGGGAGACACCGGGGAGCTGTTTTTT. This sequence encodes CASSPGGLAGDTGELFF.

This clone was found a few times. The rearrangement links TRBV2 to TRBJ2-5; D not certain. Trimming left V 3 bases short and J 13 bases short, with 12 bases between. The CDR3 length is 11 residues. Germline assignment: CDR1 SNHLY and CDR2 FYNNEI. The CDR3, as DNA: TGTGCCAGCAGTGATAGAGAGGTTCCGTACTTC. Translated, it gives CASSDREVPYF.

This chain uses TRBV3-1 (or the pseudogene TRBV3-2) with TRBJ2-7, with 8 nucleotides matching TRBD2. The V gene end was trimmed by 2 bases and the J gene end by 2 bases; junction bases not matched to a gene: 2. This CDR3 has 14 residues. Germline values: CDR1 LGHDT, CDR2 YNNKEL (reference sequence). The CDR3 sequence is CASSQSGSTYEQYF. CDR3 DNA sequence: TGTGCCAGCAGCCAAAGCGGGAGCACCTACGAGCAGTACTTC.

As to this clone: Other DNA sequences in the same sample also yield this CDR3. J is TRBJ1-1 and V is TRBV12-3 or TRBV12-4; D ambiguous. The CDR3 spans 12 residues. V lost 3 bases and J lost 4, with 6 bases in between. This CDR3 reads CASSFEGTEAFF. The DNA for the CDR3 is TGTGCCAGCAGTTTTGAGGGCACTGAAGCTTTCTTT.

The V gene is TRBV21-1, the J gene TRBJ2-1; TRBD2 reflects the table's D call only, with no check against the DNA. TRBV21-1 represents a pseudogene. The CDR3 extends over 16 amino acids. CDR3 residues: CANPPEERESYNEQFF. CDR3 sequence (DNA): TGTGCCAACCCGCCGGAGGAGCGGGAGTCCTACAATGAGCAGTTCTTC.

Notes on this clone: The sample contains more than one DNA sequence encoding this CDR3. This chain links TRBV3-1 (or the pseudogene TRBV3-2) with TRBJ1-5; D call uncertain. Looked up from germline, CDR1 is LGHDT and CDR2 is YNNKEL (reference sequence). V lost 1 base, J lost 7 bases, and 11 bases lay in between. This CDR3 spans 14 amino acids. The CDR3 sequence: CASSQGTGEQPQHF. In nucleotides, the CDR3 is TGTGCCAGCAGCCAAGGGACGGGAGAACAGCCCCAGCATTTT.

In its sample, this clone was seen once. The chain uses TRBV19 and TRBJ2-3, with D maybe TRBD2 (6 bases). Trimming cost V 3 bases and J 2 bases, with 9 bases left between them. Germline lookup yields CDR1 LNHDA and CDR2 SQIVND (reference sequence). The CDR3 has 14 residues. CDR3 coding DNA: TGTGCCAGTAGTATCGGGGGTTCCACAGATACGCAGTATTTT. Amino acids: CASSIGGSTDTQYF. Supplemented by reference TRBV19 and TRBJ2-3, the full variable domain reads DGGITQSPKYLFRKEGQNVTLSCEQNLNHDAMYWYRQDPGQGLRLIYYSQIVNDFQKGDIAEGYSVSREKKESFPLTVTSAQKNPTAFYLCASSIGGSTDTQYFGPGTRLTVL.

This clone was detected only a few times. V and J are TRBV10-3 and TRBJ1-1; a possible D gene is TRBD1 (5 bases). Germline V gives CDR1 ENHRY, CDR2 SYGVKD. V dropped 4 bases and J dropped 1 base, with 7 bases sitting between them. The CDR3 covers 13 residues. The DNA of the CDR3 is TGTGCCATCAGTGCCGGACAGAACACTGAAGCTTTCTTT. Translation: CAISAGQNTEAFF.

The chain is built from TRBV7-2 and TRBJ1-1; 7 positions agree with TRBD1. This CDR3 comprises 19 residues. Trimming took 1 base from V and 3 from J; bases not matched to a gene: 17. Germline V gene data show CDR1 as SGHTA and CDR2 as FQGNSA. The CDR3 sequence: CASSLEGHRDRGEHTEAFF. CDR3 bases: TGTGCCAGCAGCTTAGAGGGTCACCGGGACAGAGGAGAGCACACTGAAGCTTTCTTT.

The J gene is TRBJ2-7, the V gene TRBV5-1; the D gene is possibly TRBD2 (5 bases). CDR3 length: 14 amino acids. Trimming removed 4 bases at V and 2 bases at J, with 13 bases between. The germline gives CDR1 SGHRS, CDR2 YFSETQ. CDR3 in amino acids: CASSEDLLTYEQYF. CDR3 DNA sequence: TGCGCCAGCAGCGAGGACTTATTGACCTACGAGCAGTACTTC. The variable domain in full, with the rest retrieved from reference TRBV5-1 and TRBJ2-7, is KAGVTQTPRYLIKTRGQQVTLSCSPISGHRSVSWYQQTPGQGLQFLFEYFSETQRNKGNFPGRFSGRQFSNSRSEMNVSTLELGDSALYLCASSEDLLTYEQYFGPGTRLTVT.